Here is one T cell receptor beta chain with its context. Its antigen remains unidentified. Per the germline V gene, CDR1 is MNHEY and CDR2 is SVGAGI. CDR3 size: 15 residues. Trimming took off 2 bases at V and 1 base at J, with 11 bases between the two ends. Tissue processing of the graft released intraepithelial and lamina propria lymphocytes from it. The data are from a study of graft-versus-host responses after intestinal transplantation. Overall study context: Recipients received multivisceral, liver-intestinal, or isolated intestinal transplants. The recipients all started with anti-thymocyte globulin induction and then took tacrolimus and steroids for 3 to 4 years.

Libraries were prepared by immunoSEQ multiplex PCR; TCRdb keeps only in-frame clonotypes and omits some of them. Altogether some 10,000 clones are present, roughly 79% being singletons, with the ten largest covering over 8%. General study points: GvH clones surfaced in recipient marrow, some emerging earlier in ileum or blood. Early HvG declines after transplant were associated with peak circulating GvH clone levels.

The chain joins TRBV6-5 to TRBJ1-1; unclear D gene. The TCR originated in a human patient who received an intestinal transplant, so some T cells may come from the graft donor. The sample consisted of ileum tissue, taken 23 days after intestinal transplant. The CDR3 coding sequence is TGTGCCAGCAGTTACGGGGAATTTTGGAACACTGAAGCTTTCTTT. Residues: CASSYGEFWNTEAFF.